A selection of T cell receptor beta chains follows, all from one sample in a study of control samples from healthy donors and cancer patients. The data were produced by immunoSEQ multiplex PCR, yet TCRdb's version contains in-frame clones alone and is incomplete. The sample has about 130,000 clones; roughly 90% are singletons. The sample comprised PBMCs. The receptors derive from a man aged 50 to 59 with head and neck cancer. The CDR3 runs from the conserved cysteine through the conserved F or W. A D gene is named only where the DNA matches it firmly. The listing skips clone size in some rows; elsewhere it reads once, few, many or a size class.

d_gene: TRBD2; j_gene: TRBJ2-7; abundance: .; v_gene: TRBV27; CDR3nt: TGTGCCAGCAGACCTAGCGGGGGCTTCGAGCAGTACTTC; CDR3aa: CASRPSGGFEQYF
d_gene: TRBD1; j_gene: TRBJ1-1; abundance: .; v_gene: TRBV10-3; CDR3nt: TGTGCCATCAGTGACACCGGGACAGGGGGCTCTGGGGCTGAAGCTTTCTTT; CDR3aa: CAISDTGTGGSGAEAFF
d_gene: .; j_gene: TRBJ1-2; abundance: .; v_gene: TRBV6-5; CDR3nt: TGTGCCAGCAGTTACGACGGGGAGGCGTATGGCTACACCTTC; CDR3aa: CASSYDGEAYGYTF
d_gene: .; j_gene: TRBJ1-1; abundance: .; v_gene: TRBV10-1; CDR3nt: TGCGCCAGCAGCGGGAGCCCTATGAACACTGAAGCTTTCTTT; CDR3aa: CASSGSPMNTEAFF
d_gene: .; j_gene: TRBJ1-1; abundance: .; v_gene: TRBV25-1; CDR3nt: TGTGCCGCCCGGACTTTCTTCGGAGTGGCTTTCTTT; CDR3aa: CAARTFFGVAFF
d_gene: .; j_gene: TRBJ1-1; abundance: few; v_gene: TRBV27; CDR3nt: TGTGCCAGCAGTTTATCTGTGAGCACTGAAGCTTTCTTT; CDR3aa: CASSLSVSTEAFF
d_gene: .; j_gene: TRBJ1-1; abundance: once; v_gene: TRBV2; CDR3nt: TGTGCCAGCAGTGTGGCCGGGAGCGGCACTGAAGCTTTCTTT; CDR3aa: CASSVAGSGTEAFF
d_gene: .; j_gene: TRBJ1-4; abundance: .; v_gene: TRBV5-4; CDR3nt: TGTGCCAGCAGCTTGAGCAGGGGTGTGACTAATGAAAAACTGTTTTTT; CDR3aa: CASSLSRGVTNEKLFF
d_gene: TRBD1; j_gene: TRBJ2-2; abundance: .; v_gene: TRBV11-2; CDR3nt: TGTGCCAGCAGCTGGGACAGAGGGACCGGGGAGCTGTTTTTT; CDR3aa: CASSWDRGTGELFF
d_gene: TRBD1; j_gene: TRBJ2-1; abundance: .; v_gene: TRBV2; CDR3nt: TGTGCCAGCAATCTTCAGGGGGCTCGTCAATCAGGTAGTCTGTTCTTC; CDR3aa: CASNLQGARQSGSLFF
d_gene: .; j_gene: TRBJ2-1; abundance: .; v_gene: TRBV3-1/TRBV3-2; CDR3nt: TGTGCCAGCAGCCGGGGTAGCTCCTACAATGAGCAGTTCTTC; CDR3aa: CASSRGSSYNEQFF
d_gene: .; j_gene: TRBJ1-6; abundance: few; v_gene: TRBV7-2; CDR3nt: TGTGCCAGCAGCTTAGGTTCACCCCTCCACTTT; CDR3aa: CASSLGSPLHF
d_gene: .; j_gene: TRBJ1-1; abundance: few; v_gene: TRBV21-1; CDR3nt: TGTGCCAGCAGCAAAGCGCTAGGGAACACTGAAGCTTTCTTT; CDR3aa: CASSKALGNTEAFF
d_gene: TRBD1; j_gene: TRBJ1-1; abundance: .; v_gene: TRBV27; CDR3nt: TGTGCCAGCAGTTTAGGGACAGGGGGCCGGAACACTGAAGCTTTCTTT; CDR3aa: CASSLGTGGRNTEAFF
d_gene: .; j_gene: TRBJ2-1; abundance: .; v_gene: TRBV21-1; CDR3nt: TGTGCCAGCAGCGCAGCAGGGGGGGGCTCCTACAATGAGCAGTTCTTC; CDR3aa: CASSAAGGGSYNEQFF
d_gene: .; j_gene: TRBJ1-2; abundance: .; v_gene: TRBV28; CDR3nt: TGTGCCAGCAGTCCTCAGGGCAGGGTGGATGGCTACACCTTC; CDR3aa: CASSPQGRVDGYTF
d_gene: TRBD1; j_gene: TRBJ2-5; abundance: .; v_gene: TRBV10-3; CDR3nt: TGTGCCATCAGTGAGCCGGGACAGAGCCAAGAGACCCAGTACTTC; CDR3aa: CAISEPGQSQETQYF
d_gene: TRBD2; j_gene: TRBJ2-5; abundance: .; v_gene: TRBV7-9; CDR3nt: TGTGCCAGCAGCTACCCCGGACTAGCGGGAGCGAGGGAGACCCAGTACTTC; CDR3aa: CASSYPGLAGARETQYF
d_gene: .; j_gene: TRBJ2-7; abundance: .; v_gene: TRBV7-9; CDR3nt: TGTGCCAGCAGCACTGAGGACCGGTACGAGCAGTACTTC; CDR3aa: CASSTEDRYEQYF
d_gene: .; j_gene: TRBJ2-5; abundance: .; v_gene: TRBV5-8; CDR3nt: TGTGCCAGCAGCTTGGTGAGGGGCCTCTCGGGAGAGACCCAGTACTTC; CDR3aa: CASSLVRGLSGETQYF
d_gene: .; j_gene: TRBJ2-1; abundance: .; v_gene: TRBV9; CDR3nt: TGTGCCAGCAGCGTAGGAAGCTCCTACAATGAGCAGTTCTTC; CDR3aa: CASSVGSSYNEQFF
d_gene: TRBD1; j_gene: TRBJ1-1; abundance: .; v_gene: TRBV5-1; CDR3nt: TGCGCCAGCAGCTCGAGCCCGGCAGGGGGGAACACTGAAGCTTTCTTT; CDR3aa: CASSSSPAGGNTEAFF
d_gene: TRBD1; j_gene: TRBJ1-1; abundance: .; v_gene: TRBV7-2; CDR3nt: TGTGCCAGCAGCTCGACAGGGGGGTACACTGAAGCTTTCTTT; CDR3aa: CASSSTGGYTEAFF
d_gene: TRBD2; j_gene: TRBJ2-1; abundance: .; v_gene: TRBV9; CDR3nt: TGTGCCAGCAGCCCCCGAGGGGCTAGCGGGGGGCCGGGAAATGAGCAGTTCTTC; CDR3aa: CASSPRGASGGPGNEQFF
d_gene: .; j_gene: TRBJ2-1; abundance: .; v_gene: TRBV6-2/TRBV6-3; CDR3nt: TGTGCCAGCAGTTCGGACTGGCTGGAGGATGAGCAGTTCTTC; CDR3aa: CASSSDWLEDEQFF
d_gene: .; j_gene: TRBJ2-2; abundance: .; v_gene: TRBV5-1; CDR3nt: TGCGCCAGCAGCCCTTCAGAGGGGTTCACCGGGGAGCTGTTTTTT; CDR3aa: CASSPSEGFTGELFF
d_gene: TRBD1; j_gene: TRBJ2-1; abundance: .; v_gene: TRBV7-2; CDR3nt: TGTGCCAGCAGCCCCGACAGGGGCCGCACATACAATGAGCAGTTCTTC; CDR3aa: CASSPDRGRTYNEQFF
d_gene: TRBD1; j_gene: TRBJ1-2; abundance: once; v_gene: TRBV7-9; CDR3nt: TGTGCCAGCAGCTTAGCCGGGACAGGGGTTGGCTACACCTTC; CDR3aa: CASSLAGTGVGYTF
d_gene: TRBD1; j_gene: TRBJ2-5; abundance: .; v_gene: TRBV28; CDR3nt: TGTGCCAGCAGCAGAAGACAGGGTACTATGGGGACCCAGTACTTC; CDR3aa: CASSRRQGTMGTQYF
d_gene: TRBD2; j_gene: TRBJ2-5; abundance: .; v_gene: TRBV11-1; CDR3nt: TGTGCCAGCAGCATTGGCCCGGGACTAGAAGAGACCCAGTACTTC; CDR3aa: CASSIGPGLEETQYF
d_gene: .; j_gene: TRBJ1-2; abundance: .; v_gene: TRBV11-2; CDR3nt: TGTGCCAGCAGCTCGGACACCTCCTATGGCTACACCTTC; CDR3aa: CASSSDTSYGYTF
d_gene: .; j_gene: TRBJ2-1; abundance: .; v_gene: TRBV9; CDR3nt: TGTGCCAGCAGCGACGAGGGGCGGGGAAGCTCCTACAATGAGCAGTTCTTC; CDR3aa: CASSDEGRGSSYNEQFF
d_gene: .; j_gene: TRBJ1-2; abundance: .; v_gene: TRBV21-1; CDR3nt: TGTGCCAGCAGCGGAGGGACCTATGGCTACACCTTC; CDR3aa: CASSGGTYGYTF
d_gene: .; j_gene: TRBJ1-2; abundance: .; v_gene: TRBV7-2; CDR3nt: TGTGCCAGCAGTACACGCAAACTCCGGGGATCCTACGGCTACACCTTC; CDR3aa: CASSTRKLRGSYGYTF
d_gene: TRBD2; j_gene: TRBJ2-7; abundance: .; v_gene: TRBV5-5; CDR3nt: TGTGCCAGCAGCCCTACTAGCGGGACCGTTATCTCCTACGAGCAGTACTTC; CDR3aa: CASSPTSGTVISYEQYF
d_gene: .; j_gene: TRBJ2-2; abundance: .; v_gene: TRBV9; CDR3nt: TGTGCCAGCAGCGTAGTAAAGTCCTCGAACACCGGGGAGCTGTTTTTT; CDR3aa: CASSVVKSSNTGELFF
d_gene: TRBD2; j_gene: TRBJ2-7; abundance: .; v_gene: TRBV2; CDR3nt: TGTGCCAGCAGCGCCCAGAGCGGGAGTACTTACGAGCAGTACTTC; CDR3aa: CASSAQSGSTYEQYF
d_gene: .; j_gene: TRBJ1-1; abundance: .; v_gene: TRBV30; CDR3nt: TGTGCCCGGGAAGAAGGACGAAACACTGAAGCTTTCTTT; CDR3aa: CAREEGRNTEAFF
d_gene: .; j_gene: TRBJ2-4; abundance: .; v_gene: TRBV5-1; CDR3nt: TGCGCCAGCAGCCCCTTGGGAGTTAGAGGCCTAGCCAAAAACATTCAGTACTTC; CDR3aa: CASSPLGVRGLAKNIQYF
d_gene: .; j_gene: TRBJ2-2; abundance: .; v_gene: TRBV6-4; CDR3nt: TGTGCCAGCAGCCTCGGGGGGCGACCCACGTGGATGTTTTTT; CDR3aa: CASSLGGRPTWMFF
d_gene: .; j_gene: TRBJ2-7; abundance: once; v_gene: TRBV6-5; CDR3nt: TGTGCCAGCAGTTATATCGCCAGGGCACGGGAGCAGTACTTC; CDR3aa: CASSYIARAREQYF
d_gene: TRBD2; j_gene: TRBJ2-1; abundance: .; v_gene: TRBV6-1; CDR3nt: TGTGCCAGCAGTGAACAGGGCGGGAGCTCCTACAATGAGCAGTTCTTC; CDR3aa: CASSEQGGSSYNEQFF
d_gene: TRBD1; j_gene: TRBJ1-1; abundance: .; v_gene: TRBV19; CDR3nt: TGTGCCAGTAGACCCCAGACAGGGGGGAACACTGAAGCTTTCTTT; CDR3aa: CASRPQTGGNTEAFF
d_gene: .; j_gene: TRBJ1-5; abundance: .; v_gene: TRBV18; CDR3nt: TGTGCCAGCTCACCGGTCGGGGCGCGGTCGGATCAGCCCCAGCATTTT; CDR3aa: CASSPVGARSDQPQHF
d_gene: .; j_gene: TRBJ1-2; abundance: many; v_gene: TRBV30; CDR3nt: TGTGCCTGGGGCGCGGGGCTCGGTAACTATGGCTACACCTTC; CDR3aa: CAWGAGLGNYGYTF
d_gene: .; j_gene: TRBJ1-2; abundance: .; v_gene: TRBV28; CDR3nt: TGTGCCGTACAGGGTACCACAGCTAACTATGGCTACACCTTC; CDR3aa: CAVQGTTANYGYTF
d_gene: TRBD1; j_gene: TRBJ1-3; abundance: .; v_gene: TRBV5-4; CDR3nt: TGTGCCAGCAGCTTTGGGGGACAGGCAAATGGAAACACCATATATTTT; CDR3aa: CASSFGGQANGNTIYF
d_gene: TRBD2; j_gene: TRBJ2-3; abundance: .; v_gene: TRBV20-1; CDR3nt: TGCAGTGCTAGTAAGGGACTAGGGCGTATCGGCACAGATACGCAGTATTTT; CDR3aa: CSASKGLGRIGTDTQYF
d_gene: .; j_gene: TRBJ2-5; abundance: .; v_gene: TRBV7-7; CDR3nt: TGTGCTAGCAGCCAAAACGACCTTCAAGAGACCCAGTACTTC; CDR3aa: CASSQNDLQETQYF
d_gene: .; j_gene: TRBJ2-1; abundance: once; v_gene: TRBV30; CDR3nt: TGTGCCTGGAGCTTTGACACAGGATACGGGTTGTACAATGAGCAGTTCTTC; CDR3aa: CAWSFDTGYGLYNEQFF
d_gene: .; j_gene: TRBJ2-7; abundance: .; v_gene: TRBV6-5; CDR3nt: TGTGCCAGCAGGGACAGCTACGAGCAGTACTTC; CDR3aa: CASRDSYEQYF